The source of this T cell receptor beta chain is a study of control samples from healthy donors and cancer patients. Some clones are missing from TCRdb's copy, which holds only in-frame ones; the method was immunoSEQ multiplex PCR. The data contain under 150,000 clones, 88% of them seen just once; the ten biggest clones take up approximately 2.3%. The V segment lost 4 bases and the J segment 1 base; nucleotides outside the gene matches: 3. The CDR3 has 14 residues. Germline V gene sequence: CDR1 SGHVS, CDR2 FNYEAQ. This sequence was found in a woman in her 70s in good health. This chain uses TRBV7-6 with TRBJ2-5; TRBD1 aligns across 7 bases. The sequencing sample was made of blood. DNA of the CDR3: TGTGCCAGCAGCTCGACAGGGACCCAAGAGACCCAGTACTTC. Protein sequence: CASSSTGTQETQYF.